This TCR beta chain was found in a study of blood T cell repertoires in COVID-19. Study details: From T cells, B-cell-depleted T cells, or PBMCs came the material, which was cDNA or gDNA.

Original handling: Researchers report that nucleated cell counts were estimated from reference gene primer amplification. Clones were read by immunoSEQ multiplex PCR, and TCRdb kept only the in-frame ones, dropping some. V and J calls and clone size are given by that table; D and trimming were obtained from the DNA. The sample includes 270,000 or so clones, around 86% of them seen just once. The sample comprised peripheral blood. This sequence originates from a woman in her fifties or sixties with active or convalescent COVID-19.

The CDR3 loop is CASPGRASSYEQYF. The CDR3 bases are TGTGCCAGCCCTGGCAGGGCGAGCTCCTACGAGCAGTACTTC. The V gene is TRBV6-5, the J gene TRBJ2-7; a weak D match, TRBD1 (5 bases). Between the trimmed V and J ends, which lost 8 bases and 0 bases, there was a span of 14 bases. The CDR3 covers 14 residues. The germline V gene has CDR1 MNHEY and CDR2 SVGAGI.